The 30 T cell receptor beta chains reported below all come from one sample, sequenced in a study of T cell responses to AZD1222 COVID-19 vaccine. Sequenced by immunoSEQ multiplex PCR; TCRdb stores in-frame clones only, minus some. The data contain 100,000 to 130,000 clones, around 90% of them singletons. Sequencing was performed on peripheral blood, taken on day 0 of AZD1222 vaccination. Receptors were obtained from an adult in good health.

This clone showed up just once. The DNA for the CDR3 is TGCAGCGTTCGACAAAGGGGGCTCAGTACGCAGTATTTT. Encoded protein: CSVRQRGLSTQYF. The chain joins TRBV29-1 to TRBJ2-3; 7 nucleotides line up with TRBD1. In germline, CDR1 is SQVTM, CDR2 ANQGSEA. CDR3 length: 13 residues. V dropped 5 bases and J dropped 8; count of bases not matched to a gene: 10.

The chain links TRBV27 to TRBJ2-7; 10 bases line up with TRBD1. The V and J ends lost 3 bases and 4 bases, in that order; junction bases with no gene match: 6. This CDR3 spans 15 amino acids. CDR1 and CDR2 (germline): MNHEY, SMNVEV (reference sequence). This CDR3 is CASSFWTGGVYEQYF. In nucleotides, the CDR3 is TGTGCCAGCAGTTTCTGGACAGGGGGAGTATACGAGCAGTACTTC.

With regard to this clone: One junction end does not reproduce the germline sequence, and a read error may be involved. V is TRBV2 and J is TRBJ2-7, with D perhaps matching TRBD2 (6 bases). Germline V gene lookup returns CDR1 SNHLY and CDR2 FYNNEI. This CDR3 contains 16 residues. CDR3 in amino acids: CASTEGVWGEHYEQYF. CDR3 in DNA: TGTGCCAGCACTGAAGGGGTTTGGGGGGAGCACTACGAGCAGTACTTC.

V gene TRBV30 combines with J gene TRBJ1-3; D not certain. The CDR3 sequence is 12 residues long. The germline CDR1 and CDR2 sequences are GTSNPN and SVGIG (reference sequence). The V end was cut by 4 bases, the J end by 7 bases, with 11 bases between. CDR3 nucleotides: TGTGCCTGGAACAAGGCGGAGAACACCATATATTTT. Translation: CAWNKAENTIYF.

The V and J genes are TRBV30 and TRBJ1-2; 7 bases are a match to TRBD1. CDR1 GTSNPN and CDR2 SVGIG come from the germline V gene (reference sequence). V gave up 8 bases and J gave up 4 bases; unmatched junction bases: 10. CDR3 length: 13 residues. The CDR3 region is CARTTGTSYGYTF. CDR3 nucleotide sequence: TGTGCCCGAACGACAGGGACTTCCTATGGCTACACCTTC.

The chain joins TRBV16 to TRBJ2-3; D gene ambiguous. This CDR3 spans 14 amino acids. V shed 8 bases and J shed 4 bases, with 16 bases lying between them. CDR1 and CDR2 (germline): KGHSY, FQNENV. This chain's CDR3 is CASRAGVFADTQYF. The DNA of the CDR3 is TGTGCCAGCCGCGCCGGAGTTTTTGCAGATACGCAGTATTTT.

This rearrangement joins TRBV28 to TRBJ1-2, with D maybe TRBD1 (5 bases). Germline loops: CDR1 MDHEN, CDR2 SYDVKM. V was pared by 5 bases and J by 8 bases, with 24 bases between. The CDR3 consists of 16 residues. CDR3 amino acids: CASSMTPLGPGGGYTF. Here the CDR3 DNA reads TGTGCCAGCAGTATGACCCCCCTCGGGCCGGGGGGAGGCTACACCTTC.

This clone is a singleton in its sample. CDR3 sequence (DNA): TGTGCCAGCTCACGAGGACAGGGAAACACCGGGGAGCTGTTTTTT. Its protein is CASSRGQGNTGELFF. The gene calls are TRBV18 and TRBJ2-2; 8 bases agree with TRBD1. This CDR3 comprises 15 residues. CDR1 and CDR2 (germline): KGHSH, LQKENI. The J segment lost 2 bases and the V segment lost 4 bases, leaving 3 bases of the junction unmatched.

This clone has a single count. The gene calls are TRBV3-1 (or the pseudogene TRBV3-2) and TRBJ2-7, with D hard to call. CDR3 length: 15 amino acids. CDR1 and CDR2 (germline): LGHDT, YNNKEL (reference sequence). Trimming stripped 4 bases from V and 2 bases from J, with 15 bases between. This CDR3 reads CASSPDLGKTYEQYF. The CDR3 bases are TGTGCCAGCAGCCCGGATCTAGGGAAAACCTACGAGCAGTACTTC.

This chain connects TRBV6-2 or TRBV6-3 to TRBJ1-5; D remains ambiguous. Germline lookup yields CDR1 MNHEY and CDR2 SVGEGT. Deletions cut 3 bases from V and 0 bases from J, with 12 bases between. This CDR3 is built from 16 residues. The CDR3 nucleotides are TGTGCCAGCAGTTATAACCCCAATCCTAGCAATCAGCCCCAGCATTTT. Translating gives CASSYNPNPSNQPQHF.

The chain employs TRBV4-3 and TRBJ2-4; tentatively, D is TRBD2 (6 bases). The CDR3 is 16 residues long. Trimming removed 0 bases at V and 7 bases at J, with 16 bases between. The germline CDR1 and CDR2 sequences are LGHNA and YSLEER. The CDR3 is CASSQDRAGPRNIQYF. The CDR3 region has the DNA TGCGCCAGCAGCCAAGATCGGGCGGGGCCAAGGAACATTCAGTACTTC.

This chain links TRBV24-1 with TRBJ2-5, with TRBD1 matching over 7 bases. The germline CDR1 and CDR2 sequences are KGHDR and SFDVKD. CDR3 length: 14 amino acids. V lost 0 bases and J lost 6; bases outside the gene matches: 3. CDR3 nucleotide sequence: TGTGCCACCAGTGATTTGACAGGGGCGAAGACCCAGTACTTC. This codes for CATSDLTGAKTQYF.

The chain links TRBV28 to TRBJ2-2; D remains ambiguous. From germline, CDR1 is MDHEN and CDR2 SYDVKM. V was trimmed by 8 bases and J by 3 bases, leaving 1 base between them. The CDR3 consists of 10 residues. CDR3 sequence: CASHTGELFF. The CDR3 nucleotides are TGTGCCAGCCACACCGGGGAGCTGTTTTTT.

The genes are TRBV5-1 and TRBJ1-6; D is undetermined. The CDR3 spans 17 residues. V was clipped by 0 bases and J by 8 bases, with 18 bases between them. CDR1 and CDR2 (germline): SGHRS, YFSETQ. The CDR3 here is CASSLGPQELRDSPLHF. The CDR3 nucleotides read TGCGCCAGCAGCTTGGGGCCCCAGGAACTTCGAGATTCACCCCTCCACTTT.

This chain joins TRBV9 and TRBJ1-5; possibly TRBD1 for D (5 bases). Germline V gene lookup returns CDR1 SGDLS and CDR2 YYNGEE. The CDR3 runs to 15 residues. V dropped 3 bases and J dropped 6 bases, with 16 bases sitting between them. CDR3 sequence (DNA): TGTGCCAGCAGCGCCGACGGGGCTGCGGGTCAGCCCCAGCATTTT. Protein sequence: CASSADGAAGQPQHF.

This clone was seen once. CDR3 region: CASSKEWGGTNEKLFF. The CDR3 DNA reads as TGTGCCAGCTCAAAAGAATGGGGTGGGACTAATGAAAAACTGTTTTTT. The chain carries TRBV9 and TRBJ1-4; D ambiguous. Trimming shortened V by 7 bases and J by 2 bases, and 18 bases separated the two germline ends. The CDR3 is made up of 16 amino acids. Germline CDR1 is SGDLS and CDR2 is YYNGEE.

V gene TRBV27 combines with J gene TRBJ2-3, with D hard to call. The CDR3 contains 14 residues. CDR1 is MNHEY, CDR2 SMNVEV, per germline (reference sequence). Between the trimmed V and J ends, which lost 6 bases and 2 bases, there was a span of 12 bases. The CDR3 loop reads CASSRGTHTDTQYF. The CDR3 DNA follows: TGTGCCAGCAGCCGTGGAACCCACACAGATACGCAGTATTTT.

A single count supports this clone. The rearrangement links TRBV6-5 to TRBJ2-6; D is unresolved. Trimming took off 3 bases at V and 0 bases at J, with 6 bases between the two ends. This CDR3 region has 15 residues. Germline V gene data show CDR1 as MNHEY and CDR2 as SVGAGI. The CDR3: CASSYYSSGANVLTF. CDR3 DNA: TGTGCCAGCAGTTATTATAGCTCTGGGGCCAACGTCCTGACTTTC.

The rearrangement links TRBV6-1 to TRBJ1-2; 8 nucleotides agree with TRBD1. V dropped 2 bases and J dropped 8; count of bases not matched to a gene: 10. This CDR3 is 15 amino acids long. Germline V lookup: CDR1 MNHNS, CDR2 SASEGT. This chain's CDR3 is CASSETGQGKRGYTF. The CDR3 region has the DNA TGTGCCAGCAGTGAAACCGGACAGGGAAAGAGGGGCTACACCTTC.

The chain uses TRBV15 and TRBJ1-3; possible D gene TRBD1, 5 bases. Trimming took 0 bases from V and 1 from J, leaving 10 bases between them. The CDR3 consists of 16 residues. In germline, CDR1 is LNHNV, CDR2 YYDKDF (reference sequence). The CDR3 sequence is CATSRDRGASGNTIYF. CDR3 nucleotides: TGTGCCACCAGCAGAGATAGAGGGGCATCTGGAAACACCATATATTTT.

The J gene is TRBJ2-7, the V gene TRBV5-1, with D hard to call. CDR1 is SGHRS, CDR2 YFSETQ, per germline. The CDR3 has 11 residues. V was pared by 5 bases and J by 0 bases, with 3 bases between. CDR3 sequence: CASRGSYEQYF. CDR3 DNA: TGCGCCAGCAGGGGCTCCTACGAGCAGTACTTC.

This clone was picked up a small number of times. This chain links TRBV28 with TRBJ2-5; TRBD1 might be the D (7 bases). The CDR3 is 14 residues long. V lost 3 bases, J lost 6 bases, and 14 bases lay in between. Per the germline V gene, CDR1 is MDHEN and CDR2 is SYDVKM. The CDR3 here is CASSFWTGGQTQYF. DNA for the CDR3: TGTGCCAGCAGTTTCTGGACAGGAGGGCAGACCCAGTACTTC.

The rearrangement joins TRBV9 to TRBJ2-7; the D is unclear. The CDR3 runs 14 residues. Germline loops: CDR1 SGDLS, CDR2 YYNGEE. Trimming took 4 bases from V and 0 from J, leaving 11 bases between them. The CDR3 bases are TGTGCCAGCAGCCTTACAGAGTCCTCCTACGAGCAGTACTTC. This encodes CASSLTESSYEQYF.

Turning to this clone: One end of the junction is discordant with germline, which a read error may explain. CDR3 protein: CASSLGSFYEQYF. The CDR3 DNA sequence: TGTGCTAGCAGCTTAGGGTCGTTCTACGAGCAGTACTTC. V and J are TRBV7-7 and TRBJ2-7; D unresolved. Germline CDR1 SSHAT, CDR2 FNYEAQ (reference sequence). The CDR3 covers 13 residues.

The gene calls are TRBV28 and TRBJ1-1; D is undetermined. Germline CDR1 is MDHEN and CDR2 is SYDVKM. This CDR3 region has 15 residues. V gave up 3 bases and J gave up 6 bases, with 17 bases separating them. Written as DNA, the CDR3 is TGTGCCAGCAGTTTCCCCCGGCAGAGGGTAGCTGAAGCTTTCTTT. This translates into CASSFPRQRVAEAFF. Based on the CDR3 plus reference TRBV28 and TRBJ1-1, the full variable domain is DVKVTQSSRYLVKRTGEKVFLECVQDMDHENMFWYRQDPGLGLRLIYFSYDVKMKEKGDIPEGYSVSREKKERFSLILESASTNQTSMYLCASSFPRQRVAEAFFGQGTRLTVV.

The rearrangement uses TRBV5-1 and TRBJ2-7; a possible D gene is TRBD2 (6 bases). The CDR3 is 15 amino acids. Between the trimmed V and J ends, which lost 0 bases and 0 bases, there was a span of 10 bases. The germline CDR1 and CDR2 sequences are SGHRS and YFSETQ. The CDR3 DNA sequence: TGCGCCAGCAGCTTGGGGGGGGTCCTCTCCTACGAGCAGTACTTC. As protein: CASSLGGVLSYEQYF.

The J gene is TRBJ2-2, the V gene TRBV11-2; D ambiguous. This CDR3 spans 12 amino acids. V was clipped by 0 bases and J by 7 bases, with 3 bases between them. Germline assignment: CDR1 SGHAT and CDR2 FQNNGV. CDR3 loop: CASSLDSGELFF. In DNA, the CDR3 is TGTGCCAGCAGCTTAGATAGCGGGGAGCTGTTTTTT.

The V call is TRBV19, the J call TRBJ2-7; 8 nucleotides match TRBD1. The V and J ends lost 6 bases and 5 bases, in that order; junction bases with no gene match: 6. The germline V gene encodes CDR1 LNHDA and CDR2 SQIVND (reference sequence). This CDR3 contains 13 residues. This CDR3 is CASRKTGADEQYF. CDR3 sequence (DNA): TGTGCCAGTAGAAAGACAGGGGCCGACGAGCAGTACTTC.

The genes are TRBV6-5 and TRBJ2-7, with D possibly being TRBD1 or TRBD2 (5 bases each). Germline CDR1 is MNHEY and CDR2 is SVGAGI. The CDR3 spans 13 residues. The V gene lost 7 bases and the J gene lost 7 bases, with 17 bases spanning the gap. CDR3 coding DNA: TGTGCCAGCACCAGGTCGGGGCCAGGAGAGCAGTACTTC. Protein product: CASTRSGPGEQYF.

The CDR3 is CATSRPRETRRTDTQYF. The CDR3 DNA is TGTGCCACCAGCAGACCCAGGGAGACCCGGCGCACAGATACGCAGTATTTT. V usage is TRBV15 and J usage is TRBJ2-3; D is possibly TRBD1 or TRBD2 (5 bases each). The V end lost 2 bases, the J end lost 1 base, and 16 bases lay between the germline ends. CDR1 and CDR2 (germline): LNHNV, YYDKDF (reference sequence). This CDR3 is 17 amino acids long.